This T cell receptor beta chain was identified in a study of T cell changes during pregnancy in multiple sclerosis. Germline V lookup: CDR1 MNHNS, CDR2 SASEGT. This CDR3 is built from 11 residues. The V and J ends lost 5 bases and 6 bases respectively, with 4 bases between them. Here immunoSEQ multiplex PCR was the method, and the copy in TCRdb shows in-frame clones only, minus some. The sample includes 35,000 to 45,000 clones, about 92% of them seen just once. The TCR comes from a female donor in good health, enrolled as a control in a pregnancy study. The chain links TRBV6-1 to TRBJ1-4; D not certain. Sequenced material: peripheral blood, taken in the third trimester of pregnancy. CDR3 loop: CASSRDEKLFF. The CDR3 nucleotides are TGTGCCAGCAGTCGTGATGAAAAACTGTTTTTT.